The 26 T cell receptor beta chains below all came from one sample that was sequenced in a study of CD8 T cells in ankylosing spondylitis. Overall study findings and caveats: Seemingly distinctive of ankylosing spondylitis blood was a TCR beta motif formed by eight highly homologous variants.

These TCRs are of unknown antigen specificity. Via MiXCR, TCRdb re-called the 5' RACE reads, giving one row per CDR3 protein. The sample carries roughly 670,000 distinct CDR3 sequences, over 15% recorded once. Material for sequencing was blood, either unsorted or a sorted T cell fraction (not recorded which). These receptors were taken from a male donor with ankylosing spondylitis.

This clonotype turned up a few times. The chain combines TRBV6-1 with TRBJ1-2; D is perhaps TRBD1 (5 bases). There are 11 residues in the CDR3. Germline V CDR1 and CDR2: MNHNS, SASEGT. Trimming cost V 7 bases and J 6 bases, with 9 bases left between them. CDR3 sequence reads: CASTPGHGYTF. CDR3 DNA: TGTGCCAGCACGCCAGGGCATGGCTACACCTTC.

The chain links TRBV12-3 or TRBV12-4 to TRBJ1-3; weak D call: TRBD1 (6 bases). The CDR3 length is 17 residues. Trimming cost V 1 base and J 3 bases, with 16 bases left between them. The CDR3 spells CASSLGGLSDGGNTIYF. Written as DNA, the CDR3 is TGTGCCAGCAGTTTAGGGGGGCTCAGCGACGGTGGAAACACCATATATTTT.

This clonotype was recorded a few times. The J gene is TRBJ2-3, the V gene TRBV7-9; perhaps TRBD2 as D (5 bases). The germline gives CDR1 SEHNR, CDR2 FQNEAQ (reference sequence). The CDR3 is 12 residues long. Trimming removed 6 bases at V and 3 bases at J, with 7 bases between. The CDR3 DNA sequence: TGTGCCAGCAGGGGAGAGACAGATACGCAGTATTTT. This codes for CASRGETDTQYF.

This clonotype was seen a few times. The chain couples TRBV5-1 to TRBJ2-7, with D possibly being TRBD1 or TRBD2 (5 bases each). The germline V gene has CDR1 SGHRS and CDR2 YFSETQ. The germline V and J ends were trimmed by 3 bases and 2 bases, with 18 bases remaining between them. CDR3 length: 16 amino acids. The CDR3: CASSSQGTLSTYEQYF. The CDR3 DNA reads TGCGCCAGCAGCTCCCAAGGGACGTTAAGTACCTACGAGCAGTACTTC.

This clonotype has a handful of counts. In DNA form, the CDR3 reads TGTGCCAATCGGGACAGCAGCACAGATACGCAGTATTTT. Translated, it gives CANRDSSTDTQYF. The gene calls are TRBV12-3 or TRBV12-4 and TRBJ2-3, with TRBD1 matching 7 bases. V lost 10 bases and J lost 0; bases outside the gene matches: 4. This CDR3 comprises 13 residues.

CDR3: CASSPPGPLIYEQYF. The DNA for the CDR3 is TGTGCCAGCTCACCACCGGGACCTCTGATCTACGAGCAGTACTTC. This rearrangement joins TRBV18 to TRBJ2-7, with D possibly being TRBD1 or TRBD2 (5 bases each). The CDR3 runs to 15 residues. Germline-derived CDR1 and CDR2 are KGHSH and LQKENI. V lost 0 bases and J 3 bases, leaving 12 bases between the germline ends.

V usage is TRBV5-1 and J usage is TRBJ1-1, with 8 bases identical to TRBD1. Germline V lookup: CDR1 SGHRS, CDR2 YFSETQ. The V segment lost 5 bases and the J segment 0 bases; nucleotides outside the gene matches: 9. The CDR3 totals 16 residues. The CDR3 spells CASRSGQGDLNTEAFF. The CDR3 nucleotides are TGCGCCAGCAGGTCCGGACAGGGAGACTTGAACACTGAAGCTTTCTTT.

This clonotype was seen repeatedly, ten times or more. The chain has TRBV27 and TRBJ2-5; D is undetermined. Trimming stripped 6 bases from V and 4 bases from J, with 21 bases between. Germline CDR1 is MNHEY and CDR2 is SMNVEV (reference sequence). This CDR3 region has 16 residues. CDR3 DNA sequence: TGTGCCAGCAGCTCCCAACCGGAATCAGCCCGAGAGACCCAGTACTTC. Protein: CASSSQPESARETQYF.

V and J are TRBV6-6 and TRBJ1-1, with no clear D. CDR3 length equals 13 residues. Looked up from germline, CDR1 is MNHNY and CDR2 is SVGAGI (reference sequence). Deletions cut 2 bases from V and 3 bases from J, with 7 bases between. CDR3 nucleotide sequence: TGTGCCAGCAGTTACGTTGACGACACTGAAGCTTTCTTT. This codes for CASSYVDDTEAFF.

This clonotype was seen repeatedly, ten times or more. The V gene is TRBV5-1, the J gene TRBJ2-1; 7 nucleotides align to TRBD2. Trimming took 0 bases from V and 5 from J; bases not matched to a gene: 5. The CDR3 has 15 amino acids. CDR1 is SGHRS and CDR2 is YFSETQ in the germline V gene. The CDR3 sequence: CASSLDGLADNEQFF. The CDR3 DNA reads as TGCGCCAGCAGCTTGGATGGTCTAGCGGACAATGAGCAGTTCTTC. The complete variable domain, with remaining parts taken from reference TRBV5-1 and TRBJ2-1, reads KAGVTQTPRYLIKTRGQQVTLSCSPISGHRSVSWYQQTPGQGLQFLFEYFSETQRNKGNFPGRFSGRQFSNSRSEMNVSTLELGDSALYLCASSLDGLADNEQFFGPGTRLTVL.

This clonotype was seen a few times. The V gene is TRBV6-2 or TRBV6-3, the J gene TRBJ2-2, with 7 bases aligning to TRBD2. The CDR3 is made up of 16 amino acids. V dropped 6 bases and J dropped 5; count of bases not matched to a gene: 12. Germline CDR1 and CDR2: MNHEY and SVGEGT. CDR3 region: CASSRPSAGVTGELFF. The CDR3 coding sequence is TGTGCCAGCAGCCGCCCATCTGCGGGAGTTACCGGGGAGCTGTTTTTT.

This clonotype occurred a few times. The V gene is TRBV7-9, the J gene TRBJ1-1; no clear D. Germline V gene sequence: CDR1 SEHNR, CDR2 FQNEAQ (reference sequence). Trimming cost V 1 base and J 3 bases, with 15 bases left between them. The CDR3 sequence is 16 residues long. The CDR3 DNA follows: TGTGCCAGCAGCTTAGGCCCCGAAACTCGGGACACTGAAGCTTTCTTT. Translating gives CASSLGPETRDTEAFF.

This clonotype has more than one count but fewer than ten. The V and J genes are TRBV27 and TRBJ2-1, with 12 bases lining up with TRBD2. The junction had 4 bases not matched to a gene; V was cut back by 8 bases and J by 8 bases. The germline V gene has CDR1 MNHEY and CDR2 SMNVEV (reference sequence). CDR3 length equals 13 residues. The CDR3, as DNA: TGTGCCAGCCTAGCGGGAGGGCTAGATGAGCAGTTCTTC. Translating gives CASLAGGLDEQFF.

This clonotype appeared many times. Here the CDR3 reads CASKSDGRIHTDTQYF. CDR3 in DNA: TGTGCCAGCAAATCGGACGGCCGAATCCACACAGATACGCAGTATTTT. V and J are TRBV27 and TRBJ2-3; the D is unclear. The V end was cut by 7 bases, the J end by 2 bases, with 19 bases between. The germline CDR1 and CDR2 sequences are MNHEY and SMNVEV (reference sequence). The CDR3 loop spans 16 amino acids.

V usage is TRBV4-2 and J usage is TRBJ2-5; D call uncertain. This CDR3 region has 16 residues. Germline-derived CDR1 and CDR2 are LGHNA and YNFKEQ. Trimming removed 1 base from V and 3 bases from J, with 15 bases in between. The CDR3 sequence is CASSQASLSGEETQYF. CDR3 coding DNA: TGTGCCAGCAGCCAAGCCTCACTCAGTGGTGAAGAGACCCAGTACTTC.

V is TRBV7-3 and J is TRBJ2-7; 12 bases are a match to TRBD2. The germline gives CDR1 SGHTA, CDR2 FQGTGA. The trim removed 3 bases at V and 0 bases at J, leaving 12 bases unmatched. The CDR3 has 19 residues. The CDR3: CASSFHLGTSGSTSYEQYF. CDR3 coding DNA: TGTGCCAGCAGCTTCCACTTGGGGACTAGCGGGTCTACCTCCTACGAGCAGTACTTC.

This clonotype has a handful of counts. The rearrangement uses TRBV7-9 and TRBJ2-7; tentatively, D is TRBD1 (5 bases). With 2 bases removed from V and 2 bases from J, the gap between germline ends came to 13 bases. Germline loops: CDR1 SEHNR, CDR2 FQNEAQ (reference sequence). This CDR3 is 15 amino acids long. CDR3 coding DNA: TGTGCCAGCAGCTTAAGGGTCGACAGTACCTACGAGCAGTACTTC. It specifies CASSLRVDSTYEQYF.

This clonotype was seen only a few times. The chain links TRBV15 to TRBJ2-3; unclear D gene. V dropped 0 bases and J dropped 1 base, with 8 bases sitting between them. Germline CDR1 and CDR2: LNHNV and YYDKDF (reference sequence). This CDR3 spans 15 amino acids. The DNA for the CDR3 is TGTGCCACCAGCAGAGAAAGGACGGGCACAGATACGCAGTATTTT. Its protein is CATSRERTGTDTQYF. The full variable domain, with the rest looked up from reference TRBV15 and TRBJ2-3, is DAMVIQNPRYQVTQFGKPVTLSCSQTLNHNVMYWYQQKSSQAPKLLFHYYDKDFNNEADTPDNFQSRRPNTSFCFLDIRSPGLGDTAMYLCATSRERTGTDTQYFGPGTRLTVL.

The rearrangement uses TRBV11-2 and TRBJ2-1, with D perhaps matching TRBD2 (7 bases). There are 18 residues in the CDR3. The germline CDR1 and CDR2 sequences are SGHAT and FQNNGV. The V end lost 2 bases, the J end lost 6 bases, and 23 bases lay between the germline ends. The CDR3: CASSLNPVVSGGLNEQFF. CDR3 bases: TGTGCCAGCAGCTTAAATCCGGTGGTCTCGGGGGGCCTCAATGAGCAGTTCTTC.

This chain joins TRBV25-1 and TRBJ2-5; the match to TRBD2 covers 8 bases. CDR1 is MGHDK and CDR2 is SYGVNS in the germline V gene. With 7 bases clipped from V and 3 bases from J, the junction kept 13 bases outside the gene matches. This CDR3 is 16 amino acids long. DNA of the CDR3: TGTGCCAGCACCCATGCGAGGAGCGGGAGAAAAGAGACCCAGTACTTC. Translating it yields CASTHARSGRKETQYF.

The V and J genes are TRBV7-9 and TRBJ2-7; D is unclear. Trimming shortened V by 3 bases and J by 0 bases, and 12 bases separated the two germline ends. The CDR3 has 15 residues. Looked up from germline, CDR1 is SEHNR and CDR2 is FQNEAQ (reference sequence). CDR3 amino acids: CASSLGWLDSYEQYF. The CDR3 region has the DNA TGTGCCAGCAGCTTGGGATGGCTGGACTCCTACGAGCAGTACTTC.

The sample holds a few counts of this clonotype. The V gene is TRBV3-1, the J gene TRBJ2-1; TRBD2 matches at 11 bases. The junction had 3 bases not matched to a gene; V was cut back by 3 bases and J by 5 bases. Germline CDR1 reads LGHDT; CDR2 reads YNNKEL (reference sequence). The length of the CDR3 is 15 residues. CDR3 in DNA: TGTGCCAGCAGCCAGCTACTAGCGGGAGACAATGAGCAGTTCTTC. Amino acid sequence: CASSQLLAGDNEQFF.

This clonotype appeared a few times. The V call is TRBV12-3 or TRBV12-4, the J call TRBJ1-1; 8 bases match TRBD1. The CDR3 runs 14 residues. J was trimmed by 4 bases and V by 5 bases; bases with no gene match: 6. In nucleotides, the CDR3 is TGTGCCAGCAGTCTCCCTGGGACAGGCACTGAAGCTTTCTTT. Its protein product is CASSLPGTGTEAFF.

The chain joins TRBV10-1 to TRBJ2-3, with 9 positions matching TRBD1. Looked up from germline, CDR1 is WNHNN and CDR2 is SYGVQD (reference sequence). CDR3 length: 15 amino acids. Germline trimming cut 0 bases from V and 4 bases from J; bases unmatched to any gene: 2. As DNA, the CDR3 is TGCGCCAGCAGTGAGTCGACAGGGGGACCAGATACGCAGTATTTT. Translating gives CASSESTGGPDTQYF.

This clonotype was detected a few times. The CDR3 DNA sequence: TGTGCCATCAAGCGCGGGAGAGATGCAGATACGCAGTATTTT. This translates into CAIKRGRDADTQYF. This chain uses TRBV10-3 with TRBJ2-3, with 7 bases identical to TRBD2. The CDR3 consists of 14 residues. CDR1 is ENHRY, CDR2 SYGVKD, per germline. V was clipped by 7 bases and J by 4 bases; unmatched bases: 8.

The V call is TRBV5-1, the J call TRBJ1-2; no firm D call. Germline V gene data show CDR1 as SGHRS and CDR2 as YFSETQ. The V gene lost 0 bases and the J gene lost 7 bases, with 10 bases spanning the gap. The CDR3 contains 13 residues. The CDR3 DNA reads as TGCGCCAGCAGCTTGGAAGGGATTGCTGGCTACACCTTC. Translated: CASSLEGIAGYTF.